The clone carrying this TCR beta chain occurred a few times. Its antigen is not identified. The CDR3 goes on 3 residues after the read ends, and that part is filled in from the germline J gene. The length of the CDR3 is 15 residues. V was clipped by 6 bases and J by 2 bases; unmatched bases: 9. CDR1 and CDR2 (germline): DFQATT, SNEGSKA (reference sequence). These data are taken from a study of T cell clonality in common variable immunodeficiency. Equal genomic DNA amounts from CVID and control samples were sequenced. Clones were sequenced by immunoSEQ multiplex PCR, and TCRdb holds only the in-frame ones, with some missing. The sample yields over 25,000 clones, without any singletons. General observations from the study: In common variable immunodeficiency, TCR beta chains reportedly carried fewer deletions and N-nucleotide insertions.

The chain couples TRBV20-1 to TRBJ1-2, with TRBD1 matching over 10 bases. This TCR was recovered from a human donor with common variable immunodeficiency. What was sequenced was peripheral blood mononuclear cells. The part of the CDR3 DNA that was read is TGCAGTGCGACCCTGACAGGGGGCTGGAACTATGGC. Protein sequence: CSATLTGGWNYG. The CDR3 in full is CSATLTGGWNYGYTF.